The clone carrying this T cell receptor beta chain was recorded many times. What it recognizes is unknown. This sample is part of a study of T cell repertoires in cytomegalovirus infection. V lost 0 bases to trimming and J lost 0 bases, with 8 bases between them. Germline V gene data show CDR1 as SGHTA and CDR2 as FQGNSA. The CDR3 runs 15 residues. Study outcomes and limitations: CMV carriers with the relevant HLA were identified by cumulative public TCR beta family frequency.

From the reads, TCRdb called clonotypes with MiXCR, one entry per CDR3 protein. The data hold fewer than 85,000 distinct CDR3 sequences, with 3.5% to 4% observed a single time. Sequenced sample: PBMCs. This sequence originates from a human donor in good health (CMV status not recorded). Some clones in this sample may be carry-over from other donors' samples. The chain carries TRBV7-2 and TRBJ1-1; a weak D match, TRBD1 (5 bases). CDR3 sequence (DNA): TGTGCCAGCAGCTTAGCATCAGGGATGAACACTGAAGCTTTCTTT. Amino acid sequence: CASSLASGMNTEAFF.